A selection of T cell receptor beta chains follows, all from one sample in a study of cytomegalovirus exposure and HLA in healthy donors. Libraries were prepared by immunoSEQ multiplex PCR; TCRdb keeps only in-frame clonotypes and omits some of them. The data show about 150,000 clones, 80% seen once. Material: PBMCs. These receptor sequences come from a woman in her forties in good health and CMV-seropositive. Both conserved end residues are part of each CDR3. The order of the fields is V gene, J gene, D gene, clone size, CDR3 protein, CDR3 DNA. A D gene is named only where the DNA matches it firmly. Clone size is not always given. Where it is, it says once, few, many or a class for expanded clones.

TRBV5-1,TRBJ2-7,NA,few,CASSPLLGQSYEQYF,TGCGCCAGCAGCCCCCTCCTAGGACAGTCCTACGAGCAGTACTTC
TRBV13,TRBJ2-1,TRBD2,NA,CASSSSGSSYEQFF,TGTGCCAGCAGCTCAAGCGGGAGTTCGTATGAGCAGTTCTTC
TRBV5-4,TRBJ2-7,TRBD2,NA,CASSLGLAGGINEQYF,TGTGCCAGCAGCTTGGGGCTAGCGGGAGGGATCAACGAGCAGTACTTC
TRBV19,TRBJ1-3,NA,NA,CASSIGQVSGNTIYF,TGTGCCAGTAGTATAGGACAGGTCTCTGGAAACACCATATATTTT
TRBV5-1,TRBJ1-1,NA,few,CASSLVGGRNTEAFF,TGCGCCAGCAGCTTGGTAGGGGGTCGGAACACTGAAGCTTTCTTT
TRBV27,TRBJ2-7,TRBD2,NA,CASSLIAGVDEQYF,TGTGCCAGCAGTTTAATAGCGGGAGTGGATGAGCAGTACTTC
TRBV6-5,TRBJ1-6,NA,NA,CASSFEARSPLHF,TGTGCCAGCAGTTTTGAGGCGCGGTCACCCCTCCACTTT
TRBV27,TRBJ1-3,NA,NA,CASSPGSRNTIYF,TGTGCCAGCAGTCCGGGAAGTAGAAACACCATATATTTT
TRBV9,TRBJ2-7,NA,few,CASSVGSRGASEQYF,TGTGCCAGCAGCGTAGGTAGCAGGGGAGCGTCCGAGCAGTACTTC
TRBV6-5,TRBJ2-5,NA,NA,CASSYSETLETQYF,TGTGCCAGCAGTTACTCGGAGACCTTAGAGACCCAGTACTTC
TRBV5-1,TRBJ2-1,NA,NA,CASSLGGTLSYNEQFF,TGCGCCAGCAGCTTGGGCGGGACTCTCTCCTACAATGAGCAGTTCTTC
TRBV7-8,TRBJ1-5,TRBD1,NA,CASNNHGQGNQPQHF,TGTGCCAGCAACAATCATGGACAGGGCAATCAGCCCCAGCATTTT
TRBV30,TRBJ2-1,TRBD1,NA,CAWSSGQGPNEQFF,TGTGCCTGGAGTTCGGGACAGGGTCCCAATGAGCAGTTCTTC
TRBV28,TRBJ2-7,TRBD1,NA,CASNLGTGDTYEQYF,TGTGCCAGCAATCTCGGGACAGGGGATACCTACGAGCAGTACTTC
TRBV2,TRBJ2-3,NA,NA,CASSALSSETQYF,TGTGCCAGCAGCGCCCTCTCCTCGGAGACGCAGTATTTT
TRBV28,TRBJ2-1,NA,NA,CASRDNEQFF,TGTGCCAGCCGGGACAATGAGCAGTTCTTC
TRBV30,TRBJ1-4,NA,NA,CAWGGTPEKLFF,TGTGCCTGGGGAGGGACGCCCGAAAAACTGTTTTTT
TRBV18,TRBJ1-1,TRBD1,once,CASSPTGDMNTEAFF,TGTGCCAGCTCACCGACAGGGGACATGAACACTGAAGCTTTCTTT
TRBV18,TRBJ2-1,TRBD2,NA,CASSRSGGVGEQFF,TGTGCCAGCTCACGCTCGGGGGGGGTCGGTGAGCAGTTCTTC
TRBV28,TRBJ2-5,NA,NA,CASRTRSSSGTQYF,TGTGCCAGCAGAACTAGAAGTTCATCCGGGACCCAGTACTTC
TRBV5-4,TRBJ2-1,TRBD1,few,CASSSQGESYNEQFF,TGTGCCAGCAGCTCTCAGGGGGAATCCTACAATGAGCAGTTCTTC
TRBV6-5,TRBJ2-7,TRBD1,NA,CASSYGSTGGFYEQYF,TGTGCCAGCAGCTACGGGTCCACAGGGGGCTTCTACGAGCAGTACTTC
TRBV5-1,TRBJ2-1,NA,once,CASRIRMGGPGTEEKFF,TGCGCCAGCAGAATCAGGATGGGAGGACCGGGGACTGAAGAGAAGTTCTTC
TRBV7-3,TRBJ2-2,NA,NA,CASSLTNMNTGELFF,TGTGCCAGCAGCTTAACGAACATGAACACCGGGGAGCTGTTTTTT
TRBV5-1,TRBJ1-3,NA,NA,CASSPQGSGNTIYF,TGCGCCAGCAGTCCCCAGGGATCCGGAAACACCATATATTTT
TRBV7-6,TRBJ2-1,TRBD2,NA,CASSHGLAGANEQFF,TGTGCCAGCAGCCACGGACTAGCGGGGGCTAATGAGCAGTTCTTC
TRBV30,TRBJ2-1,NA,NA,CAWRLFGSGLAGGEQFF,NA
TRBV29-1,TRBJ2-1,TRBD2,NA,CSVDGGVRYNEQFF,TGCAGCGTTGATGGGGGGGTTCGATACAATGAGCAGTTCTTC
TRBV19,TRBJ1-5,TRBD1,NA,CASSIGVGTGVQYSNQPQHF,TGTGCCAGTAGTATAGGAGTCGGGACAGGGGTTCAGTATAGCAATCAGCCCCAGCATTTT
TRBV5-1,TRBJ2-3,TRBD2,NA,CASSLFPGTSGSTDTQYF,TGCGCCAGCAGTTTATTCCCAGGGACTAGCGGTAGCACAGATACGCAGTATTTT
TRBV5-1,TRBJ2-3,TRBD2,NA,CASSPSVSGSGDTQYF,TGCGCCAGCAGCCCTTCGGTTAGCGGGAGTGGAGATACGCAGTATTTT
TRBV29-1,TRBJ1-2,NA,NA,CSVEPGYGYTF,TGCAGCGTTGAACCCGGGTATGGCTACACCTTC
TRBV6-1,TRBJ2-3,TRBD2,few,CASGRAGDTQYF,TGTGCCAGCGGGAGGGCCGGGGATACGCAGTATTTT
TRBV29-1,TRBJ1-1,NA,NA,CSVDKTGNTEAFF,TGCAGCGTTGACAAGACAGGAAACACTGAAGCTTTCTTT
TRBV5-1,TRBJ2-4,NA,NA,CASKEVGTKNIQYF,TGCGCCAGCAAGGAGGTTGGGACCAAAAACATTCAGTACTTC
TRBV18,TRBJ2-3,TRBD2,NA,CASSPSGGRDTDTQYF,TGTGCCAGCTCACCATCAGGCGGGAGGGACACAGATACGCAGTATTTT
TRBV7-6,TRBJ2-1,TRBD2,once,CASSSGTSGYNEQFF,TGTGCCAGCAGCTCCGGGACTAGCGGATACAATGAGCAGTTCTTC
TRBV28,TRBJ2-1,TRBD2,few,CASSSPLADSYNEQFF,TGTGCCAGCAGTTCCCCACTAGCGGACTCCTACAATGAGCAGTTCTTC
TRBV6-1,TRBJ2-3,TRBD1,NA,CASSERGGQGRTDTQYF,TGTGCCAGCAGTGAAAGGGGGGGACAGGGGCGCACAGATACGCAGTATTTT
TRBV2,TRBJ1-2,TRBD1,NA,CASSALTGGSGYTF,TGTGCCAGCAGCGCCCTAACAGGGGGTAGTGGCTACACCTTC
TRBV9,TRBJ2-5,NA,NA,CASSNREDSRTQYF,TGTGCCAGCAGCAACCGGGAAGATTCCCGAACCCAGTACTTC
TRBV5-8,TRBJ1-3,TRBD1,once,CASSAGTAAGNTIYF,TGTGCCAGCAGCGCCGGGACAGCGGCTGGAAACACCATATATTTT
TRBV7-9,TRBJ1-1,NA,NA,CASSSSAALGWSTEAFF,TGTGCCAGCAGCTCCTCAGCCGCACTAGGGTGGAGCACTGAAGCTTTCTTT
TRBV10-2,TRBJ1-1,NA,NA,CASSLVNTEAFF,TGCGCCAGCAGCCTAGTAAACACTGAAGCTTTCTTT
TRBV7-9,TRBJ2-3,TRBD2,NA,CASSHKRGVSTDTQYF,TGTGCCAGCAGTCACAAACGGGGGGTGTCGACAGATACGCAGTATTTT
TRBV6-4,TRBJ2-1,TRBD2,once,CASSDVGTSGREQFF,TGTGCCAGCAGTGACGTAGGGACTAGCGGGAGGGAGCAGTTCTTC
TRBV5-6,TRBJ2-7,NA,NA,CASSFPGESYEQYF,TGTGCCAGCAGCTTCCCGGGGGAGAGCTACGAGCAGTACTTC
TRBV2,TRBJ1-2,NA,NA,CASSAATETNGYTF,TGTGCCAGCAGTGCGGCTACTGAGACTAATGGCTACACCTTC
TRBV7-2,TRBJ2-7,TRBD2,few,CASTGGLDSYEQYF,TGTGCCAGCACGGGGGGACTGGATTCCTACGAGCAGTACTTC
TRBV15,TRBJ1-5,TRBD1,NA,CATSTKDRGRNQPQHF,TGTGCCACCAGCACCAAGGACAGGGGGCGGAATCAGCCCCAGCATTTT
TRBV18,TRBJ2-5,NA,NA,CASSLAGTNPGETQYF,TGTGCCAGCTCACTTGCCGGGACAAACCCCGGAGAGACCCAGTACTTC
TRBV7-3,TRBJ2-2,TRBD2,NA,CASSSLAGGTGELFF,TGTGCCAGCAGCTCATTAGCGGGGGGCACCGGGGAGCTGTTTTTT
TRBV19,TRBJ1-4,TRBD1,few,CASSTTGGASNEKLFF,TGTGCCAGTAGTACGACAGGGGGCGCCTCCAATGAAAAACTGTTTTTT
TRBV5-6,TRBJ2-3,TRBD2,NA,CASSLGTSGTDTQYF,TGTGCCAGCAGCTTGGGTACTAGCGGCACAGATACGCAGTATTTT
TRBV5-4,TRBJ2-3,TRBD1,NA,CASSLPGQGRGMSTDTQYF,TGTGCCAGCAGCCTGCCGGGACAGGGGCGCGGGATGAGCACAGATACGCAGTATTTT
TRBV6-5,TRBJ2-1,TRBD2,NA,CASSYDWGSASGEFF,TGTGCCAGCAGTTACGATTGGGGAAGTGCTAGCGGCGAGTTCTTC
TRBV6-1,TRBJ2-5,NA,NA,CASTTGTSGWETQYF,TGTGCCAGCACAACCGGGACTTCAGGTTGGGAGACCCAGTACTTC
TRBV27,TRBJ2-2,NA,NA,CASTPGYGQTSGELFF,TGTGCCAGCACCCCCGGTTATGGACAGACCTCCGGGGAGCTGTTTTTT
TRBV15,TRBJ2-7,NA,NA,CATSYGGPSYEQYF,TGTGCCACCAGCTACGGGGGACCGAGCTACGAGCAGTACTTC
TRBV27,TRBJ2-1,TRBD2,NA,CASSLSTSGRNEQFF,TGTGCCAGCAGTTTATCAACTAGCGGGAGAAACGAGCAGTTCTTC